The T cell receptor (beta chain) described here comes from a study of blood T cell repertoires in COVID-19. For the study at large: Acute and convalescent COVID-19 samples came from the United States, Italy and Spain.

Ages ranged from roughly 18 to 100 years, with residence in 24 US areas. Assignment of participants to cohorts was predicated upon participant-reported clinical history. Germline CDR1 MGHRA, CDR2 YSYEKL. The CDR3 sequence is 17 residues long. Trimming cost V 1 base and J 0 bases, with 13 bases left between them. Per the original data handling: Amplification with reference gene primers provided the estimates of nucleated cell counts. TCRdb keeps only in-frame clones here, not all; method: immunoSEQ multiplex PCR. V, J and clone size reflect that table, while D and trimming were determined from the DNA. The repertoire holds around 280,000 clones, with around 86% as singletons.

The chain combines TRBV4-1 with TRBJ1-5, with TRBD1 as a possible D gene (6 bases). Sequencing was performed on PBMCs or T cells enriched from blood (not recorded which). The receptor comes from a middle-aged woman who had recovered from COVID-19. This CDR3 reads CASSQALQGLSNQPQHF. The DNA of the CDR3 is TGCGCCAGCAGCCAAGCCCTCCAGGGGCTTAGCAATCAGCCCCAGCATTTT.